This T cell receptor (beta chain) was observed in a study of response to subunit inactivated influenza vaccine. The V end lost 3 bases, the J end lost 5 bases, and 22 bases lay between the germline ends. The CDR3 spans 17 residues. In TCRdb, the RT-PCR reads were re-called with MiXCR into one record per CDR3 protein. The sample lists about 540,000 distinct CDR3 sequences, roughly 23% occurring once. This clonotype has a count of ten or more. These data were likewise used in another study, on T cells expressing NK-cell markers. That study reports: UMIs accompanied the 5'RACE template switching by which TCR beta cDNA was made.

The TCR comes from a man aged 45-65 years who received an inactivated influenza vaccine. The source material was CD4+ T cells sorted from PBMCs, sampled 12 days after vaccination. The chain has TRBV12-3 or TRBV12-4 and TRBJ2-5; D is tentatively TRBD1 or TRBD2 (6 bases each). CDR3: CASSFGTTAGAGETQYF. CDR3 in DNA: TGTGCCAGCAGTTTCGGTACTACGGCAGGGGCGGGGGAGACCCAGTACTTC.